This T cell receptor (beta chain) derives from a study of T cell responses to AZD1222 COVID-19 vaccine. Findings and limits, study-wide: Among AZD1222 vaccinees, only five or six were seropositive at baseline. Nearly half of spike-specific TCRs reportedly target unmutated variant regions.

Of note for this clone: What it binds is not known.

Some clones are missing from TCRdb's copy, which holds only in-frame ones; the method was immunoSEQ multiplex PCR. The sample records 60,000 to 75,000 clones, about 80% being singletons. Trimming stripped 4 bases from V and 8 bases from J, with 20 bases between. The CDR3 is 16 residues long. Germline assignment: CDR1 MNHEY and CDR2 SVGAGI. The gene calls are TRBV6-5 and TRBJ1-4; D unresolved. The source is an adult who received the AZD1222 COVID-19 vaccine. Here the sequenced sample was peripheral blood, taken 28 days after the second AZD1222 dose. For the CDR3, the DNA is TGTGCCAGCAGTTGGTTCCCACCACTCGAAGCCGAAAAACTGTTTTTT. It translates to CASSWFPPLEAEKLFF.